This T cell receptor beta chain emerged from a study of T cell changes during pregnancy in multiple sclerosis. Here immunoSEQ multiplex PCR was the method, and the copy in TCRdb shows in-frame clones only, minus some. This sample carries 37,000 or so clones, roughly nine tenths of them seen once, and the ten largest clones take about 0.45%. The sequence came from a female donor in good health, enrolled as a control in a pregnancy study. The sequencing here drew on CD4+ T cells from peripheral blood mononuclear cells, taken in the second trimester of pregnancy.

CDR3 amino acids: CASSSTGGRTDTQYF. CDR3 bases: TGTGCCAGCAGTTCGACAGGGGGCAGAACAGATACGCAGTATTTT. The V gene is TRBV6-6, the J gene TRBJ2-3; 10 nucleotides agree with TRBD1. This CDR3 is built from 15 residues. Trimming cost V 4 bases and J 3 bases; bases outside gene matches: 4. The germline V gene encodes CDR1 MNHNY and CDR2 SVGAGI (reference sequence).